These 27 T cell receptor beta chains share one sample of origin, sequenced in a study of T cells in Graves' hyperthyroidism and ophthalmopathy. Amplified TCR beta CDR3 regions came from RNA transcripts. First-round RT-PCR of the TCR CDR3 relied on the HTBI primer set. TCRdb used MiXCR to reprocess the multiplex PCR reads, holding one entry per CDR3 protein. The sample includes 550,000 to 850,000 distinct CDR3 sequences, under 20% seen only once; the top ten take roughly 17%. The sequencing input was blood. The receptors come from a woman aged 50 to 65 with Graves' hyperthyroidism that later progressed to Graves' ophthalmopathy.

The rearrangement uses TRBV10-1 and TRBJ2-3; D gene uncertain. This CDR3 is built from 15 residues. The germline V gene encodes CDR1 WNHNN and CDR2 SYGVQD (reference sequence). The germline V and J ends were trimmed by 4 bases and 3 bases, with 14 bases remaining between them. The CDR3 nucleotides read TGCGCCAGCAGTGCCAGGTCGGCAGGAACAGATACGCAGTATTTT. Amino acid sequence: CASSARSAGTDTQYF.

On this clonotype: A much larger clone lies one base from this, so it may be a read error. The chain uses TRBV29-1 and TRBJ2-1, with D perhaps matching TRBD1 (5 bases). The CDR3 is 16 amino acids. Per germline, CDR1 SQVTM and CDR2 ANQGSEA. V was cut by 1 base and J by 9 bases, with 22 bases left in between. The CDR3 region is CSVEGWVRQADSEQFF. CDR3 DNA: TGCAGCGTTGAAGGGTGGGTTCGCCAGGCAGACAGTGAGCAGTTCTTC.

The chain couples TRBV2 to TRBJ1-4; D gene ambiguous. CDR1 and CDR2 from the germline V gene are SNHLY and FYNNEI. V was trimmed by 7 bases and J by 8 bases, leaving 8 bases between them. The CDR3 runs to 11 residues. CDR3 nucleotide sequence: TGTGCCAGCAACGGGGTCGAAAAACTGTTTTTT. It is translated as CASNGVEKLFF.

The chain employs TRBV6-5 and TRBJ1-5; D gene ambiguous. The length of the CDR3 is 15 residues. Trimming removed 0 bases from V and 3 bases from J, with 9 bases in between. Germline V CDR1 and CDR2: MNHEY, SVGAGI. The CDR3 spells CASSYSVHNNQPQHF. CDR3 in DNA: TGTGCCAGCAGTTACTCTGTGCACAACAATCAGCCCCAGCATTTT.

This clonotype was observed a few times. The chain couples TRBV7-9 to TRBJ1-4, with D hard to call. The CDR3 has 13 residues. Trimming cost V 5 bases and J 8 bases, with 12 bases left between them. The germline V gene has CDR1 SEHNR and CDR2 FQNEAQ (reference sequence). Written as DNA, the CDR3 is TGTGCCAGCAGCCCAATGGACCGGGAAAAACTGTTTTTT. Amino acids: CASSPMDREKLFF. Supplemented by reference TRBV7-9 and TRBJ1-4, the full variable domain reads DTGVSQNPRHKITKRGQNVTFRCDPISEHNRLYWYRQTLGQGPEFLTYFQNEAQLEKSRLLSDRFSAERPKGSFSTLEIQRTEQGDSAMYLCASSPMDREKLFFGSGTQLSVL.

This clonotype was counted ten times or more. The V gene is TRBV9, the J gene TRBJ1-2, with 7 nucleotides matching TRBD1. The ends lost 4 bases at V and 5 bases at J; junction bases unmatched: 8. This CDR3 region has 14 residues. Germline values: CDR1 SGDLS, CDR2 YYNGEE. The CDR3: CASSTQQGSYGYTF. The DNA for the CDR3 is TGTGCCAGCAGCACACAACAGGGGTCGTATGGCTACACCTTC. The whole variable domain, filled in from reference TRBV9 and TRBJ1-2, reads DSGVTQTPKHLITATGQRVTLRCSPRSGDLSVYWYQQSLDQGLQFLIQYYNGEERAKGNILERFSAQQFPDLHSELNLSSLELGDSALYFCASSTQQGSYGYTFGSGTRLTVV.

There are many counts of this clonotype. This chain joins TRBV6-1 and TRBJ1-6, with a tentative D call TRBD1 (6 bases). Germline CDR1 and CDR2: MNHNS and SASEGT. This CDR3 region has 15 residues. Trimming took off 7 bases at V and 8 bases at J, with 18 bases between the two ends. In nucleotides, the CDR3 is TGTGCCAGCACTCAAAATGGGGACAAATATTCACCCCTCCACTTT. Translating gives CASTQNGDKYSPLHF.

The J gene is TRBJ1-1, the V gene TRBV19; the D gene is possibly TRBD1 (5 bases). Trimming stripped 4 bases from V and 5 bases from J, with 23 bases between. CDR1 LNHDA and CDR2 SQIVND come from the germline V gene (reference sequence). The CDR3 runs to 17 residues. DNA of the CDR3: TGTGCCAGTAGTAACCTCGGGGACCTGGGTCCGGGGACTGAAGCTTTCTTT. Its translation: CASSNLGDLGPGTEAFF.

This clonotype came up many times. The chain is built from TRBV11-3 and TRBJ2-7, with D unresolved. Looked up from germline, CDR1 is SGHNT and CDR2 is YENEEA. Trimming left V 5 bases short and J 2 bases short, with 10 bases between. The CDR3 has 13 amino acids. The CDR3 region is CASSPPFAYEQYF. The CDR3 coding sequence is TGTGCCAGCAGCCCCCCTTTTGCCTACGAGCAGTACTTC.

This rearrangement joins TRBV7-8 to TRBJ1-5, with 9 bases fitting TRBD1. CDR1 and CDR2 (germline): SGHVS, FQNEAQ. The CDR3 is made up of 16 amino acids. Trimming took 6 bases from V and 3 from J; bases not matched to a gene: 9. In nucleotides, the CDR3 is TGTGCCAGCAGTCGGACCCGGGACAGGGACAATCAGCCCCAGCATTTT. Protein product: CASSRTRDRDNQPQHF.

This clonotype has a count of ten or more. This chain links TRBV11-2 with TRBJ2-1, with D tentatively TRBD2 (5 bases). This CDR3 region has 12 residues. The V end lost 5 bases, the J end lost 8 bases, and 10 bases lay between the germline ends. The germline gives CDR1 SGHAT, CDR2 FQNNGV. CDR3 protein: CASSPTRDEQFF. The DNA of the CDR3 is TGTGCCAGCAGCCCTACTAGGGATGAGCAGTTCTTC.

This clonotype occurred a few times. The CDR3 DNA sequence: TGTGCCAGCAGCTTGGGGGTAGCTGGTGATACGCAGTATTTT. Its protein is CASSLGVAGDTQYF. The rearrangement uses TRBV5-5 and TRBJ2-3; D unclear. This CDR3 has 14 amino acids. V was cut by 0 bases and J by 6 bases, with 11 bases left in between. Germline CDR1 and CDR2: SGHKS and YYEKEE (reference sequence).

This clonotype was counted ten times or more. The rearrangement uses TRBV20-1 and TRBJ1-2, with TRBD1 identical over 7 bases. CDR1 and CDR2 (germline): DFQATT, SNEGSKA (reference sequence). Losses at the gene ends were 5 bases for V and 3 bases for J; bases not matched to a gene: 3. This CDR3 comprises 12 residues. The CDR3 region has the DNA TGCAGTGCTGGGGACAGCGACTATGGCTACACCTTC. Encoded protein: CSAGDSDYGYTF.

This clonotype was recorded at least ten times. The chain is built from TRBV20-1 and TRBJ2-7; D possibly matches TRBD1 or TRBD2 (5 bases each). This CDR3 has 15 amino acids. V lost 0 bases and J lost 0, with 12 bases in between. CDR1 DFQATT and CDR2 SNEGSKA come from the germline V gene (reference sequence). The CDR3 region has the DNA TGCAGTGCTAGAGATGGGGACCGTAGCTCCTACGAGCAGTACTTC. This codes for CSARDGDRSSYEQYF.

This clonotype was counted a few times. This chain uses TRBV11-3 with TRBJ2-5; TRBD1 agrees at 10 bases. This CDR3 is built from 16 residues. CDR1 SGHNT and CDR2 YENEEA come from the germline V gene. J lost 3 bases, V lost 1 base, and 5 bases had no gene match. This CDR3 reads CASSLGTGGYEETQYF. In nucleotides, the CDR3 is TGTGCCAGCAGCTTAGGGACAGGGGGTTACGAAGAGACCCAGTACTTC. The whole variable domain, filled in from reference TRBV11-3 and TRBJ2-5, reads EAGVVQSPRYKIIEKKQPVAFWCNPISGHNTLYWYLQNLGQGPELLIRYENEEAVDDSQLPKDRFSAERLKGVDSTLKIQPAELGDSAVYLCASSLGTGGYEETQYFGPGTRLLVL.

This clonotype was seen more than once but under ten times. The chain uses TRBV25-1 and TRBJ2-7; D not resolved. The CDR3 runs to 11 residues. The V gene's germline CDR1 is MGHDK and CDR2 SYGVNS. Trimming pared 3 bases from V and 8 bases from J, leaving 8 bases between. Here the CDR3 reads CASSDPRKQYF. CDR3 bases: TGTGCCAGCAGTGACCCACGCAAGCAGTACTTC.

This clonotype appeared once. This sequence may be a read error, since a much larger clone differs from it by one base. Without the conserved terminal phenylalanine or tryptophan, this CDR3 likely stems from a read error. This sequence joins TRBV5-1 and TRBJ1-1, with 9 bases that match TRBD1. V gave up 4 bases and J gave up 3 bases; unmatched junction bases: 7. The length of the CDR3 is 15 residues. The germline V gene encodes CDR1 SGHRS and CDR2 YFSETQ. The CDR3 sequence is CASSPGQGLYTEAFL. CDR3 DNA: TGCGCCAGCAGCCCGGGACAGGGACTCTACACTGAAGCTTTCTTA.

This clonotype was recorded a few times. CDR3 sequence (DNA): TGTGCCAGCAGTCTTAACCGGGACAGGGATTTAGGTGAAAAACTGTTTTTT. The encoded protein is CASSLNRDRDLGEKLFF. The chain carries TRBV12-3 or TRBV12-4 and TRBJ1-4; 9 bases are a match to TRBD1. This CDR3 comprises 17 residues. Trimming cost V 5 bases and J 7 bases; bases outside gene matches: 14.

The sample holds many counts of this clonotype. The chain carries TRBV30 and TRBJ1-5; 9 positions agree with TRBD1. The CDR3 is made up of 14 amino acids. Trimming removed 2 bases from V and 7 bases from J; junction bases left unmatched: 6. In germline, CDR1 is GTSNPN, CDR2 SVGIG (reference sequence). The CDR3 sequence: CAWSIGTGNQPQHF. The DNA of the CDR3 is TGTGCCTGGAGTATAGGGACAGGGAACCAGCCCCAGCATTTT.

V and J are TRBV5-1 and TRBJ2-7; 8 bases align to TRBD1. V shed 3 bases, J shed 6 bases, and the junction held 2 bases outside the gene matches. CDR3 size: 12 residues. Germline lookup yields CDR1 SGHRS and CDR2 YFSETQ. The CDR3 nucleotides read TGCGCCAGCAGCTGGACAGGGACCGAGCAGTACTTC. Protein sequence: CASSWTGTEQYF.

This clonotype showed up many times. The CDR3, as DNA: TGTGCCAGCCGCACAGGGGATCTGATTCGTTATGGCTACACCTTC. Translated: CASRTGDLIRYGYTF. V and J are TRBV7-9 and TRBJ1-2; 7 bases map to TRBD1. V gave up 8 bases and J gave up 5 bases; unmatched junction bases: 14. From germline, CDR1 is SEHNR and CDR2 FQNEAQ (reference sequence). The CDR3 is made up of 15 amino acids. The full variable domain, completed using reference TRBV7-9 and TRBJ1-2, is DTGVSQNPRHKITKRGQNVTFRCDPISEHNRLYWYRQTLGQGPEFLTYFQNEAQLEKSRLLSDRFSAERPKGSFSTLEIQRTEQGDSAMYLCASRTGDLIRYGYTFGSGTRLTVV.

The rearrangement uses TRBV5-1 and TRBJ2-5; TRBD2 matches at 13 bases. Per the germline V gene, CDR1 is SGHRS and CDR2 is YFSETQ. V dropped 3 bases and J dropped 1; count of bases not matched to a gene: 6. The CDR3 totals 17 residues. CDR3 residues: CASSSLGLAGAQETQYF. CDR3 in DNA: TGCGCCAGCAGCTCCCTTGGACTAGCGGGGGCCCAAGAGACCCAGTACTTC.

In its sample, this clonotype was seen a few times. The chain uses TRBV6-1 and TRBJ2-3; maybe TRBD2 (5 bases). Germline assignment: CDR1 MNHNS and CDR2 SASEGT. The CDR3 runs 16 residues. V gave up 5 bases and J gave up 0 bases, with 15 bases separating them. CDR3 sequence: CASSPSGVPSTDTQYF. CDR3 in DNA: TGTGCCAGCAGTCCCTCCGGGGTCCCTAGCACAGATACGCAGTATTTT.

CDR3: CASLRDRRSEAFF. The CDR3 region has the DNA TGTGCCAGCCTTCGCGACAGACGATCAGAAGCTTTCTTT. The chain joins TRBV6-1 to TRBJ1-1; perhaps TRBD1 as D (5 bases). This CDR3 spans 13 amino acids. V was trimmed by 8 bases and J by 8 bases, leaving 18 bases between them. The germline CDR1 and CDR2 sequences are MNHNS and SASEGT.

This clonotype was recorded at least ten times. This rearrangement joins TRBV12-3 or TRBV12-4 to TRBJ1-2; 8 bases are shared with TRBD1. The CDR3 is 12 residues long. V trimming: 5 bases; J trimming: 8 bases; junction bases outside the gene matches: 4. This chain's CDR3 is CASSQGAEGYTF. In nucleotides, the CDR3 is TGTGCCAGCAGTCAGGGGGCGGAAGGCTACACCTTC.

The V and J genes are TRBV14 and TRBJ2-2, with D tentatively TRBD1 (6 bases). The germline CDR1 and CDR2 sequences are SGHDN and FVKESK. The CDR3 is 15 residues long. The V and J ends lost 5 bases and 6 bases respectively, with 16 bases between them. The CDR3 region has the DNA TGTGCCAGCAGCGACCTTCGCCAGGGGCCCGGGGAGCTGTTTTTT. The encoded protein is CASSDLRQGPGELFF.

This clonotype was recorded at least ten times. The CDR3 region is CASSLSSPGTDSNQPQHF. CDR3 coding DNA: TGTGCCAGCTCTCTTTCTTCTCCCGGGACAGATAGCAATCAGCCCCAGCATTTT. V and J are TRBV18 and TRBJ1-5, with 7 bases identical to TRBD1. The CDR3 totals 18 residues. In germline, CDR1 is KGHSH, CDR2 LQKENI. V trimming: 6 bases; J trimming: 0 bases; junction bases outside the gene matches: 14.